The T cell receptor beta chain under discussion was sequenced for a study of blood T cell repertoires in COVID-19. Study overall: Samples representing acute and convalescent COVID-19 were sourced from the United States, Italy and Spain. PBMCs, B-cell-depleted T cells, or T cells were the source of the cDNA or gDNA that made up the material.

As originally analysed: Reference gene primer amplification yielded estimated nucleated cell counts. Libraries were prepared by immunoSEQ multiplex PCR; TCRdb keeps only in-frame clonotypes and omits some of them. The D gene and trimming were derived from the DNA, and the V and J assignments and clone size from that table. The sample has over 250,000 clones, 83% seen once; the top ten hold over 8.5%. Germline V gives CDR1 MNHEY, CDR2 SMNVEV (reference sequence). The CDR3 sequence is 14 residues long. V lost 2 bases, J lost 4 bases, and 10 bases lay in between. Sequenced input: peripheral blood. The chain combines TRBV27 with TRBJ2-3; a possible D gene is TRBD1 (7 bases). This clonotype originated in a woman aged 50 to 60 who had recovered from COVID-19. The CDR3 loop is CASSLLRGADTQYF. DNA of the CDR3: TGTGCCAGCAGTTTACTCAGGGGGGCAGATACGCAGTATTTT.